These T cell receptor beta chains were read from a single sample in a study of shared clonotypes between healthy human individuals. Only in-frame clones appear in the TCRdb table, and some are missing; sequencing was by immunoSEQ multiplex PCR. This table holds 1,400,000 or so clones, 97% to 99% found once. The specimen was naive CD4+ T cells sorted from blood. The receptors come from a man younger than 40 in good health. Each CDR3 is given with its conserved first and last residue. D genes are given only for firm matches. Some rows have no size entry. The others give once, few or many, or a class for an expanded clone.

j_gene,abundance,v_gene,len,d_gene,CDR3nt,CDR3aa
TRBJ2-6,-,TRBV7-9,16,-,TGTGCCAGCAGCTTATTTGGGGGGAACGGGGCCAACGTCCTGACTTTC,CASSLFGGNGANVLTF
TRBJ2-3,-,TRBV15,11,-,TGTGCCACCAGCAGAGTATATACGCAGTATTTT,CATSRVYTQYF
TRBJ2-7,-,TRBV27,15,-,TGTGCCAGCAGCCGATTGGAGACTAGTAGCTACGAGCAGTACTTC,CASSRLETSSYEQYF
TRBJ1-5,-,TRBV2,12,-,TGTGCCAGCAGTGATCGGGGTCAGCCCCAGCATTTT,CASSDRGQPQHF
TRBJ1-4,-,TRBV7-2,14,-,TGTGCCAGCACCCAGGGTGATAGGGGTGAAAAACTGTTTTTT,CASTQGDRGEKLFF
TRBJ2-1,once,TRBV7-8,14,TRBD2,TGTGCCAGCAGCTCTGGACTAGCGGGAGATGAGCAGTTCTTC,CASSSGLAGDEQFF
TRBJ1-2,-,TRBV10-3,14,-,TGTGCCATCAGCCCTACGGGAGGGGACTATGGCTACACCTTC,CAISPTGGDYGYTF
TRBJ1-4,-,TRBV2,15,-,TGTGCCAGCAGTGTATTTGGGGGAGGGGATGAAAAACTGTTTTTT,CASSVFGGGDEKLFF
TRBJ2-7,-,TRBV18,17,TRBD1,TGTGCCAGCTCACCTTTGATTCCCGGGACAGGATCATACGAGCAGTACTTC,CASSPLIPGTGSYEQYF
TRBJ2-1,-,TRBV16,16,TRBD2,TGTGCCAGCAGCCCTTCTAGCGGGTCGGGCAGCGATGAGCAGTTCTTC,CASSPSSGSGSDEQFF
TRBJ2-1,-,TRBV10-3,17,TRBD2,TGTGCCATCAGTGAGTCTTTGGTGGGAGGGGAGTCGGCTGAGCAGTTCTTC,CAISESLVGGESAEQFF
TRBJ1-3,-,TRBV29-1,14,-,TGCAGCGTCGGATTGGGTCAGGCTGGAAACACCATATATTTT,CSVGLGQAGNTIYF
TRBJ2-3,-,TRBV5-4,12,-,TGTGCCAGCAGCCCCCGGTCAGATACGCAGTATTTT,CASSPRSDTQYF
TRBJ1-2,-,TRBV7-9,13,-,TGTGCCAGCAGCCGGGGGACCTATGATGGCTACACCTTC,CASSRGTYDGYTF
TRBJ1-1,-,TRBV25-1,15,-,TGTGCCAGCAGGTCGTTGGGACACATGAACACTGAAGCTTTCTTT,CASRSLGHMNTEAFF
TRBJ2-3,-,TRBV7-8,13,-,TGTGCCAGCGTTAGCTTCCTAGCAGATACGCAGTATTTT,CASVSFLADTQYF
TRBJ1-5,-,TRBV27,15,-,TGTGCCAGCAGTTTGGCTGGGAATAGCAATCAGCCCCAGCATTTT,CASSLAGNSNQPQHF
TRBJ2-2,-,TRBV27,17,-,TGTGCCAGCAGTTTATTAAATCCCGGACCTAACACCGGGGAGCTGTTTTTT,CASSLLNPGPNTGELFF
TRBJ2-7,-,TRBV6-9,15,-,TGTGCCAGCCTACCCCGGTTAGGGCTGGGTTACGAGCAGTACTTC,CASLPRLGLGYEQYF
TRBJ2-2,-,TRBV13,19,-,TGTGCCAGCAGCCTAAGACAAACCGGCCCGGACAGAGACACCGGGGAGCTGTTTTTT,CASSLRQTGPDRDTGELFF
TRBJ2-7,-,TRBV19,14,TRBD1,TGTGCCAGTAGAGAGGGACAGGCGTCCTACGAGCAGTACTTC,CASREGQASYEQYF
TRBJ2-2,-,TRBV19,20,TRBD2,TGTGCCAGTAGGCGAAGAACGGGACTAAGCATCCCTCCGAACACCGGGGAGCTGTTTTTT,CASRRRTGLSIPPNTGELFF
TRBJ2-3,-,TRBV28,13,-,TGTGCCAGTGGGACACGGAGCACAGATACGCAGTATTTT,CASGTRSTDTQYF
TRBJ2-1,-,TRBV4-2,21,TRBD2,TGTGCCAGCAGCCTGATGTGGGGGCAGACTAGCGGGACGAAAGCGTGGAATGAGCAGTTCTTC,CASSLMWGQTSGTKAWNEQFF
TRBJ1-4,-,TRBV5-1,14,-,TGCGCCAGCAGCTTGGAGGGAAGTAATGAAAAACTGTTTTTT,CASSLEGSNEKLFF
TRBJ2-7,-,TRBV18,14,TRBD1,TGTGCCAGCTCAGCCGGGACAGGGACCTACGAGCAGTACTTC,CASSAGTGTYEQYF
TRBJ1-4,-,TRBV28,17,TRBD1,TGTGCCAGCAGCGGGACAGGTGTCCTTGCAACTAATGAAAAACTGTTTTTT,CASSGTGVLATNEKLFF
TRBJ2-7,-,TRBV28,17,-,TGTGCCAGCAGTTTAACACGCCAGCGGACGAGCTCCTACGAGCAGTACTTC,CASSLTRQRTSSYEQYF
TRBJ2-1,-,TRBV19,19,TRBD2,TGTGCCAGTAGTATTAAAGGACTAGCGGGAGGGCCGGGGTACAATGAGCAGTTCTTC,CASSIKGLAGGPGYNEQFF
TRBJ2-7,-,TRBV7-8,13,-,TGTGCCAGCAGCTTCATAAGCTTCTACGAGCAGTACTTC,CASSFISFYEQYF
TRBJ2-1,-,TRBV11-2,17,-,TGTGCCAGCAGCTTACCGGCTTCCGGGACCAGCTACAATGAGCAGTTCTTC,CASSLPASGTSYNEQFF
TRBJ1-3,-,TRBV5-5,17,-,TGTGCCAGCAGCCCCCGGGGAGGATTCAGCTCTGGAAACACCATATATTTT,CASSPRGGFSSGNTIYF
TRBJ1-5,-,TRBV30,17,-,TGTGCCTGGAGTGTAGTGCAGGGTAATAATGGCAATCAGCCCCAGCATTTT,CAWSVVQGNNGNQPQHF
TRBJ2-2,-,TRBV7-8,16,TRBD2,TGTGCCAGCAGCTTAGTTAGCGGGAGAGGCACCGGGGAGCTGTTTTTT,CASSLVSGRGTGELFF
TRBJ2-7,-,TRBV6-5,11,-,TGTGCCAGCAGGGGTTGGGACGAGCAGTACTTC,CASRGWDEQYF
TRBJ2-3,-,TRBV5-1,14,-,TGCGCCAGCAGCGCGAGACAGGGCACAGATACGCAGTATTTT,CASSARQGTDTQYF
TRBJ2-1,-,TRBV27,14,-,TGTGCCAGCAGTTTAGGCACCTCGCGCAATGAGCAGTTCTTC,CASSLGTSRNEQFF
TRBJ2-5,-,TRBV2,14,-,TGTGCCAGCAGTGAAGTTGGGCAGGGTGAGACCCAGTACTTC,CASSEVGQGETQYF
TRBJ2-1,-,TRBV11-3,15,TRBD2,TGTGCCAGCAGCTCCTCCGGGACTAGCGATGGTGAGCAGTTCTTC,CASSSSGTSDGEQFF
TRBJ2-7,-,TRBV10-2,12,-,TGCGCCAGCAGTTTCGCCTCCTACGAGCAGTACTTC,CASSFASYEQYF
TRBJ1-2,-,TRBV6-5,15,-,TGTGCCAGCAGTTACTCGGGCAGGGAAATAGGTGGCTACACCTTC,CASSYSGREIGGYTF
TRBJ1-5,-,TRBV28,14,TRBD1,TGTGCCAGCAGTTCCGGGACAGCCAATCAGCCCCAGCATTTT,CASSSGTANQPQHF
TRBJ2-3,-,TRBV13,18,TRBD2,TGTGCCAGCAGCTTAGCTTCGGGAGGGCCACCAGCGGCAGATACGCAGTATTTT,CASSLASGGPPAADTQYF
TRBJ1-2,-,TRBV2,14,TRBD1,TGTGCCAGCAGTGGCTCGGGACAGGGGTTTGGGATTGCCTTC,CASSGSGQGFGIAF
TRBJ2-7,-,TRBV4-3,15,TRBD1,TGCGCCAGCAGCCTTCGGACAGGATCGCCCTACGAGCAGTACTTC,CASSLRTGSPYEQYF
TRBJ2-7,-,TRBV7-2,14,-,TGTGCCAGCAGCTTAGACCTGTTCTCCTACGAGCAGTACTTC,CASSLDLFSYEQYF
TRBJ1-1,once,TRBV29-1,15,-,TGCAGCGCCTTAAAGGCCCGAAGTGGGACGTCTGAAGCTTTCTTT,CSALKARSGTSEAFF
TRBJ2-7,-,TRBV5-1,15,-,TGCGCCAGCAGCGAACCCGAGGACACCGGCCGAGAGCAGTACTTC,CASSEPEDTGREQYF
TRBJ1-5,-,TRBV6-1,17,-,TGTGCCAGCAGTGCCCAGGAATCCCCATATAGCAATCAGCCCCAGCATTTT,CASSAQESPYSNQPQHF
TRBJ2-3,-,TRBV6-5,12,TRBD1,TGTGCCAGCAGTGACAGGGGCCATACGCAGTATTTT,CASSDRGHTQYF
TRBJ2-1,-,TRBV14,13,-,TGTGCCAGCAGCCGGGGACATCGGGTCGAAGAGTTCTTC,CASSRGHRVEEFF
TRBJ1-1,-,TRBV5-4,13,-,TGTGCCCTCCGCGAGGGGGGGCTTCCTGAAGCTTTCTTT,CALREGGLPEAFF
TRBJ1-1,-,TRBV10-1,13,-,TGCGCCAGCAGTAAGGGACCGAACACTGAAGCTTTCTTT,CASSKGPNTEAFF
TRBJ2-5,-,TRBV4-2,16,TRBD2,TGTGCCAGCAGCCAAGCCGGGACTAGCGGACAAGAGACCCAGTACTTC,CASSQAGTSGQETQYF
TRBJ1-2,-,TRBV5-6,14,-,TGTGCCAGCAGGGGCGCCGGGGCCAATTATGGCTACACCTTC,CASRGAGANYGYTF
TRBJ2-1,-,TRBV2,16,TRBD2,TGTGCCAGCAGTTTGACTAGCGGTTCTGCCTACAATGAGCAGTTCTTC,CASSLTSGSAYNEQFF
TRBJ2-3,-,TRBV19,15,TRBD1,TGTGCCAGTACCCGGGACAGGACTAGCACAGATACGCAGTATTTT,CASTRDRTSTDTQYF
TRBJ2-1,once,TRBV7-3,19,-,TGTGCCAGCAGCTTACCCTCCCCGATAAGCGGAGGGGCCGACAATGAGCAGTTCTTC,CASSLPSPISGGADNEQFF
TRBJ2-3,-,TRBV7-6,15,-,TGTGCCAGCAGCTTAGGACTACCTAGCACAGATACGCAGTATTTT,CASSLGLPSTDTQYF
TRBJ2-3,-,TRBV6-1,15,-,TGTGCCAGCTCCCTTGGGGGCCCTGGGGTAGATACGCAGTATTTT,CASSLGGPGVDTQYF